Below are 20 T cell receptor beta chains sequenced from a single sample in a study of OX40 agonist ivuxolimab in advanced cancers. Repertoires were generated with immunoSEQ multiplex PCR, while TCRdb's copy carries only in-frame clones and drops some. This table has 65,000 to 100,000 clones, about 94% appearing once. The input for sequencing was CD4+ or CD8+ T cells sorted from blood, taken in a trial of the OX40 agonist ivuxolimab. The receptor set was obtained from an adult with an advanced solid tumor such as melanoma, head and neck, liver or kidney cancer.

The chain employs TRBV14 and TRBJ2-3; 7 bases align to TRBD2. Germline V gives CDR1 SGHDN, CDR2 FVKESK. With 0 bases clipped from V and 6 bases from J, the junction kept 12 bases outside the gene matches. The CDR3 sequence is 17 residues long. The CDR3, as DNA: TGTGCCAGCAGCCAAGATCAGATTAGCGGGTTGTCTGATACGCAGTATTTT. Translating it yields CASSQDQISGLSDTQYF.

The rearrangement links TRBV5-4 to TRBJ1-5; weak D call: TRBD1 (6 bases). This CDR3 is built from 18 residues. Trimming cost V 6 bases and J 10 bases, with 32 bases left between them. Germline CDR1 reads SGHNT; CDR2 reads YYREEE (reference sequence). The CDR3 sequence: CASNQGTTGTRRGRPQHF. CDR3 in DNA: TGTGCCAGCAACCAGGGGACGACGGGAACCCGGCGGGGAAGACCCCAGCATTTT.

The rearrangement links TRBV28 to TRBJ2-1, with D tentatively TRBD1 (5 bases). V lost 5 bases to trimming and J lost 4 bases, with 12 bases between them. CDR1 and CDR2 (germline): MDHEN, SYDVKM. The CDR3 consists of 14 residues. The CDR3 is CASSPGTGYNEQFF. The DNA of the CDR3 is TGTGCCAGCAGTCCTGGCACAGGTTACAATGAGCAGTTCTTC.

The CDR3 DNA reads as TGTGCCAGCAGCCCCGGATGGCCCTACGAGCAGTACTTC. This encodes CASSPGWPYEQYF. The rearrangement links TRBV5-5 to TRBJ2-7; D ambiguous. From germline, CDR1 is SGHKS and CDR2 YYEKEE (reference sequence). Trimming shortened V by 4 bases and J by 2 bases, and 10 bases separated the two germline ends. The CDR3 spans 13 residues. Full variable domain (rest looked up from reference TRBV5-5 and TRBJ2-7): DAGVTQSPTHLIKTRGQQVTLRCSPISGHKSVSWYQQVLGQGPQFIFQYYEKEERGRGNFPDRFSARQFPNYSSELNVNALLLGDSALYLCASSPGWPYEQYFGPGTRLTVT.

In DNA form, the CDR3 reads TGTGCCAGCAGCCTCGCGGTGGGAGAGACCAATGAGCAGTTCTTC. It is translated as CASSLAVGETNEQFF. The chain has TRBV7-9 and TRBJ2-1, with D perhaps TRBD2 (5 bases). V shed 5 bases and J shed 6 bases, with 17 bases lying between them. The germline CDR1 and CDR2 sequences are SEHNR and FQNEAQ (reference sequence). This CDR3 is built from 15 residues.

This chain links TRBV7-9 with TRBJ2-1; TRBD2 matches at 7 bases. This CDR3 contains 15 residues. Germline lookup yields CDR1 SEHNR and CDR2 FQNEAQ (reference sequence). Losses at the gene ends were 5 bases for V and 3 bases for J; bases not matched to a gene: 7. CDR3 sequence reads: CASSPQAGNYNEQFF. CDR3 DNA sequence: TGTGCCAGCAGCCCTCAAGCGGGAAACTACAATGAGCAGTTCTTC.

The gene calls are TRBV28 and TRBJ1-1; TRBD1 might be the D (6 bases). The ends were cut back, 3 bases at V and 3 bases at J, with 14 bases in the middle. CDR1 is MDHEN, CDR2 SYDVKM, per germline. The CDR3 extends over 15 amino acids. The CDR3 sequence: CASSLTGHLDTEAFF. The CDR3, as DNA: TGTGCCAGCAGTTTGACGGGACACCTCGACACTGAAGCTTTCTTT.

With respect to this clone: Additional DNA sequences in this sample encode the identical CDR3. The V and J genes are TRBV15 and TRBJ2-1, with D hard to call. CDR1 is LNHNV, CDR2 YYDKDF, per germline (reference sequence). The CDR3 has 11 residues. Trimming cost V 3 bases and J 9 bases, with 6 bases left between them. The CDR3 loop reads CATSSLGEQFF. The CDR3 DNA sequence: TGTGCCACCAGCAGCCTGGGTGAGCAGTTCTTC.

The rearrangement uses TRBV5-1 and TRBJ2-7; possibly TRBD1 for D (5 bases). The germline V and J ends were trimmed by 0 bases and 4 bases, with 11 bases remaining between them. The CDR3 has 14 amino acids. CDR1 is SGHRS, CDR2 YFSETQ, per germline. CDR3 protein: CASSLGQGGYEQYF. CDR3 in DNA: TGCGCCAGCAGCTTGGGGCAGGGCGGATACGAGCAGTACTTC. The complete variable domain, with remaining parts taken from reference TRBV5-1 and TRBJ2-7, reads KAGVTQTPRYLIKTRGQQVTLSCSPISGHRSVSWYQQTPGQGLQFLFEYFSETQRNKGNFPGRFSGRQFSNSRSEMNVSTLELGDSALYLCASSLGQGGYEQYFGPGTRLTVT.

The V and J genes are TRBV10-3 and TRBJ2-1; no reliable D call. CDR3 size: 13 residues. Germline V gives CDR1 ENHRY, CDR2 SYGVKD. V was cut by 4 bases and J by 6 bases, with 10 bases left in between. CDR3 nucleotide sequence: TGTGCCATCAGTGCCGTAGTTGGCAATGAGCAGTTCTTC. This gives the protein CAISAVVGNEQFF.

V gene TRBV4-1 combines with J gene TRBJ2-3; TRBD1 matches at 9 bases. V shed 2 bases, J shed 6 bases, and the junction held 12 bases outside the gene matches. CDR1 MGHRA and CDR2 YSYEKL come from the germline V gene. CDR3 length equals 17 residues. The CDR3 bases are TGCGCCAGCAGCCAACCCTTTCGGGACAGGGCTGGCGATACGCAGTATTTT. Protein product: CASSQPFRDRAGDTQYF.

This sequence joins TRBV27 and TRBJ1-2; D perhaps matches TRBD1 (5 bases). The CDR3 loop spans 14 amino acids. Trimming took off 5 bases at V and 3 bases at J, with 13 bases between the two ends. The germline CDR1 and CDR2 sequences are MNHEY and SMNVEV (reference sequence). The CDR3 sequence is CASSGREGDYGYTF. The CDR3 nucleotides read TGTGCCAGCAGTGGCAGGGAGGGCGACTATGGCTACACCTTC.

J is TRBJ2-5 and V is TRBV28; 12 positions agree with TRBD2. V trimming: 6 bases; J trimming: 5 bases; junction bases outside the gene matches: 10. This CDR3 is 16 amino acids long. In germline, CDR1 is MDHEN, CDR2 SYDVKM. DNA of the CDR3: TGTGCCAGCAGCCGTAGTCTAGCGGGGGGGCGTGAGACCCAGTACTTC. Translated: CASSRSLAGGRETQYF. Full variable domain (rest looked up from reference TRBV28 and TRBJ2-5): DVKVTQSSRYLVKRTGEKVFLECVQDMDHENMFWYRQDPGLGLRLIYFSYDVKMKEKGDIPEGYSVSREKKERFSLILESASTNQTSMYLCASSRSLAGGRETQYFGPGTRLLVL.

CDR3 DNA: TGTGCCAGCGGGCAGAGCACAGATACGCAGTATTTT. It encodes CASGQSTDTQYF. V and J are TRBV28 and TRBJ2-3; D call uncertain. Germline CDR1 MDHEN, CDR2 SYDVKM. This CDR3 spans 12 amino acids. Trimming stripped 8 bases from V and 0 bases from J, with 6 bases between. The whole variable domain, filled in from reference TRBV28 and TRBJ2-3, reads DVKVTQSSRYLVKRTGEKVFLECVQDMDHENMFWYRQDPGLGLRLIYFSYDVKMKEKGDIPEGYSVSREKKERFSLILESASTNQTSMYLCASGQSTDTQYFGPGTRLTVL.

The chain combines TRBV19 with TRBJ2-1; TRBD2 might be the D (5 bases). Trimming pared 3 bases from V and 6 bases from J, leaving 9 bases between. Germline CDR1 LNHDA, CDR2 SQIVND (reference sequence). The CDR3 sequence is 13 residues long. CDR3 amino acids: CASSMRAFNEQFF. The CDR3 region has the DNA TGTGCCAGTAGTATGAGGGCTTTCAATGAGCAGTTCTTC.

This sequence joins TRBV15 and TRBJ2-2; D unclear. Trimming cost V 7 bases and J 6 bases, with 6 bases left between them. Germline V gives CDR1 LNHNV, CDR2 YYDKDF (reference sequence). This CDR3 is built from 11 residues. The CDR3 nucleotides are TGTGCCACCAAGGTAGCCGGGGAGCTGTTTTTT. It translates to CATKVAGELFF.

This rearrangement joins TRBV7-2 to TRBJ2-5; TRBD1 might be the D (5 bases). Germline CDR1 reads SGHTA; CDR2 reads FQGNSA. Trimming left V 5 bases short and J 9 bases short, with 22 bases between. The CDR3 covers 15 residues. CDR3: CASSRRSQGELAQYF. For the CDR3, the DNA is TGTGCCAGCAGCCGTCGTTCCCAGGGCGAGTTGGCCCAGTACTTC.

CDR3 amino acids: CASSFGGRYEQYF. CDR3 DNA sequence: TGTGCCAGCAGCTTCGGCGGGAGATACGAGCAGTACTTC. The rearrangement uses TRBV11-1 and TRBJ2-7; 7 bases match TRBD2. The CDR3 covers 13 residues. The V gene's germline CDR1 is SGHAT and CDR2 FQDESV (reference sequence). V dropped 3 bases and J dropped 4; count of bases not matched to a gene: 3.

The DNA of the CDR3 is TGTGCCAGCAGTTTCTTGACTCGGACAGACAACTATGGCTACACCTTC. Its translation is CASSFLTRTDNYGYTF. The J gene is TRBJ1-2, the V gene TRBV6-6, with TRBD1 as a possible D gene (6 bases). There are 16 residues in the CDR3. V was clipped by 4 bases and J by 2 bases, with 17 bases between them. CDR1 and CDR2 (germline): MNHNY, SVGAGI (reference sequence).

The chain uses TRBV10-3 and TRBJ1-5, with D possibly being TRBD1 (6 bases). CDR1 and CDR2 (germline): ENHRY, SYGVKD. The CDR3 consists of 15 residues. Deletions cut 0 bases from V and 4 bases from J, with 10 bases between. CDR3 residues: CAISESGGPNQPQHF. CDR3 coding DNA: TGTGCCATCAGTGAGTCAGGGGGACCAAATCAGCCCCAGCATTTT.